This T cell receptor beta chain was documented in a study of OX40 agonist ivuxolimab in advanced cancers. No patient had autoimmune disease or received systemic immunosuppression. Trimming removed 2 bases from V and 5 bases from J; junction bases left unmatched: 5. Germline V gives CDR1 SGHRS, CDR2 YFSETQ. This CDR3 region has 15 residues. This table comes from immunoSEQ multiplex PCR, and its TCRdb copy is limited to in-frame clones, with some not included. The sample shows about 37,000 clones, roughly 87% of them seen only once. The sequence came from an adult with an advanced solid tumor such as melanoma, head and neck, liver or kidney cancer. The chain combines TRBV5-1 with TRBJ2-1; 9 bases match TRBD1. The starting material was CD4+ or CD8+ T cells sorted from blood, obtained in a trial of the OX40 agonist ivuxolimab. The CDR3 here is CASSFLGTGNNEQFF. The CDR3 DNA follows: TGCGCCAGCAGCTTCCTTGGGACAGGGAACAATGAGCAGTTCTTC.